These 12 T cell receptor beta chains share one sample of origin, sequenced in a study of cytomegalovirus exposure and HLA in healthy donors. PCR employed 60 Vbeta and 13 Jbeta primers. Some clones are missing from TCRdb's copy, which holds only in-frame ones; the method was immunoSEQ multiplex PCR. The sample yields about 110,000 clones, approximately 80% seen once. The sequencing input was PBMCs. These receptors were collected from a woman in her thirties in good health and CMV-seronegative.

This clone has a handful of counts. The chain links TRBV27 to TRBJ2-1, with TRBD2 identical over 7 bases. With 2 bases clipped from V and 7 bases from J, the junction kept 5 bases outside the gene matches. Germline CDR1 reads MNHEY; CDR2 reads SMNVEV (reference sequence). This CDR3 region has 14 residues. CDR3 protein: CASSLRGRMNEQFF. In DNA, the CDR3 is TGTGCCAGCAGTTTACGCGGGAGAATGAATGAGCAGTTCTTC.

CDR3 protein: CASRIQGSPDTQYF. CDR3 nucleotide sequence: TGTGCCAGCAGGATACAGGGGAGCCCAGATACGCAGTATTTT. This chain uses TRBV25-1 with TRBJ2-3; 7 bases fit TRBD1. After removal of 6 bases from V and 4 bases from J, the junction contained 7 bases not matched to a gene. The CDR3 has 14 amino acids. Germline-derived CDR1 and CDR2 are MGHDK and SYGVNS.

The chain links TRBV5-1 to TRBJ2-7, with 14 bases matching TRBD2. Germline V lookup: CDR1 SGHRS, CDR2 YFSETQ. The J segment lost 3 bases and the V segment lost 4 bases, leaving 6 bases of the junction unmatched. This CDR3 comprises 16 residues. The CDR3 DNA follows: TGCGCCAGCAGCGGGGGAGGACTAGCGGGAGGCTACGAGCAGTACTTC. Encoded protein: CASSGGGLAGGYEQYF.

The chain links TRBV15 to TRBJ1-5, with 8 nucleotides matching TRBD1. The V and J ends lost 0 bases and 5 bases, in that order; junction bases with no gene match: 3. This CDR3 has 15 amino acids. CDR1 and CDR2 (germline): LNHNV, YYDKDF (reference sequence). The CDR3 is CATSRETGGDQPQHF. CDR3 sequence (DNA): TGTGCCACCAGCAGAGAAACAGGGGGAGATCAGCCCCAGCATTTT.

Only one count was recorded for this clone. This rearrangement joins TRBV7-6 to TRBJ1-3, with TRBD1 matching 9 bases. Germline lookup yields CDR1 SGHVS and CDR2 FNYEAQ. The CDR3 spans 15 residues. The ends lost 4 bases at V and 5 bases at J; junction bases unmatched: 6. The CDR3 loop reads CASSSTGGVRNTIYF. CDR3 sequence (DNA): TGTGCCAGCAGCTCGACAGGGGGGGTTCGAAACACCATATATTTT.

There are a few counts of this clone. V and J are TRBV19 and TRBJ1-1; 9 bases map to TRBD1. The CDR3 spans 15 residues. Unmatched junction bases numbered 6, after V lost 5 bases and J lost 2 bases. Germline lookup yields CDR1 LNHDA and CDR2 SQIVND (reference sequence). The CDR3 is CASSLRTGANTEAFF. Here the CDR3 DNA reads TGTGCCAGTAGTCTTCGGACAGGGGCTAACACTGAAGCTTTCTTT.

CDR3 region: CASSPAYRGRGWVGAFF. The CDR3 DNA follows: TGTGCCAGCAGCCCCGCGTATCGGGGCAGGGGATGGGTAGGAGCTTTCTTT. The chain carries TRBV7-8 and TRBJ1-1; D is possibly TRBD1 (6 bases). Trimming took 5 bases from V and 10 from J, leaving 29 bases between them. Per the germline V gene, CDR1 is SGHVS and CDR2 is FQNEAQ. This CDR3 is built from 17 residues.

The chain couples TRBV5-1 to TRBJ2-1, with a tentative D call TRBD1 (6 bases). Trimming took 7 bases from V and 9 from J, leaving 11 bases between them. Germline V CDR1 and CDR2: SGHRS, YFSETQ. The CDR3 covers 11 residues. The CDR3 sequence: CASAQGGEQFF. The CDR3 DNA reads TGCGCCAGCGCACAGGGTGGTGAGCAGTTCTTC.

The genes are TRBV4-2 and TRBJ2-3; TRBD2 matches at 11 bases. V trimming: 0 bases; J trimming: 2 bases; junction bases outside the gene matches: 7. This CDR3 region has 18 residues. CDR1 is LGHNA, CDR2 YNFKEQ, per germline. CDR3 in DNA: TGTGCCAGCAGCCAAGAGACTAGCGGGGTGAGATCCACAGATACGCAGTATTTT. Translated: CASSQETSGVRSTDTQYF.

The chain joins TRBV28 to TRBJ1-1; no clear D gene. The V end lost 4 bases, the J end lost 0 bases, and 9 bases lay between the germline ends. Germline lookup yields CDR1 MDHEN and CDR2 SYDVKM. The CDR3 loop spans 14 amino acids. The CDR3, as DNA: TGTGCCAGCAGTTCCTATAGTTTGAACACTGAAGCTTTCTTT. Translated: CASSSYSLNTEAFF.

The rearrangement joins TRBV27 to TRBJ1-5; D is unresolved. The CDR3 length is 14 residues. V lost 4 bases and J 5 bases, leaving 12 bases between the germline ends. Germline V gene data show CDR1 as MNHEY and CDR2 as SMNVEV (reference sequence). This CDR3 is CASSSGNTYQPQHF. In DNA form, the CDR3 reads TGTGCCAGCAGTTCAGGAAACACTTATCAGCCCCAGCATTTT.

This sequence joins TRBV10-3 and TRBJ2-1, with TRBD2 identical over 9 bases. The trim removed 11 bases at V and 3 bases at J, leaving 14 bases unmatched. The germline V gene has CDR1 ENHRY and CDR2 SYGVKD. The CDR3 sequence is 16 residues long. CDR3 sequence: CASQEGREGLYNEQFF. In DNA, the CDR3 is TGTGCCTCGCAAGAGGGGCGGGAGGGCCTCTACAATGAGCAGTTCTTC.